The 10 T cell receptor beta chains in this list originate from one sample, sequenced in a study of shared clonotypes between healthy human individuals. Terminally differentiated effector memory CD45RA+ cells were excluded by CCR7 positive selection of CD45RO-negative cells. The table came from immunoSEQ multiplex PCR; TCRdb's copy has only in-frame clones and leaves some out. The sample lists about 2 million clones; approximately 95% were seen once. The sequenced sample consisted of naive CD8+ T cells sorted from blood. Receptors were obtained from a man younger than 35 in good health.

The V call is TRBV7-3, the J call TRBJ2-1, with 10 bases identical to TRBD1. V shed 5 bases and J 6 bases; nucleotides not matched to a gene: 7. Germline CDR1 and CDR2: SGHTA and FQGTGA. This CDR3 has 15 residues. The CDR3 here is CASSLPGQGVNEQFF. The CDR3 DNA sequence: TGTGCCAGCAGCCTACCCGGACAGGGGGTCAATGAGCAGTTCTTC. The complete variable domain, with remaining parts taken from reference TRBV7-3 and TRBJ2-1, reads GAGVSQTPSNKVTEKGKYVELRCDPISGHTALYWYRQSLGQGPEFLIYFQGTGAADDSGLPNDRFFAVRPEGSVSTLKIQRTERGDSAVYLCASSLPGQGVNEQFFGPGTRLTVL.

The chain combines TRBV5-8 with TRBJ2-2, with D maybe TRBD1 (6 bases). Germline V gene sequence: CDR1 SGHTS, CDR2 YDEGEE. The CDR3 consists of 18 residues. V lost 0 bases and J lost 3, with 18 bases in between. The CDR3 DNA follows: TGTGCCAGCAGCTTGGCGGACAGCCTAGTACCCTACACCGGGGAGCTGTTTTTT. It is translated as CASSLADSLVPYTGELFF.

CDR3 amino acids: CASSDGSQPQHF. CDR3 coding DNA: TGTGCCAGCAGCGACGGATCTCAGCCCCAGCATTTT. The chain joins TRBV5-6 to TRBJ1-5; no firm D call. Trimming cost V 4 bases and J 6 bases, with 8 bases left between them. Per germline, CDR1 SGHDT and CDR2 YYEEEE. The length of the CDR3 is 12 residues.

The chain uses TRBV9 and TRBJ2-2, with D perhaps TRBD2 (6 bases). The germline V and J ends were trimmed by 6 bases and 6 bases, with 12 bases remaining between them. The CDR3 has 13 residues. CDR1 and CDR2 from the germline V gene are SGDLS and YYNGEE. CDR3: CASNSGGAGELFF. The CDR3, as DNA: TGTGCCAGCAACTCCGGAGGGGCCGGGGAGCTGTTTTTT.

V gene TRBV6-5 combines with J gene TRBJ2-1; no clear D gene. Germline CDR1 is MNHEY and CDR2 is SVGAGI. The CDR3 is made up of 14 amino acids. The V end was cut by 5 bases, the J end by 0 bases, with 8 bases between. The CDR3 protein is CASSPWGSYNEQFF. CDR3 DNA sequence: TGTGCCAGCAGTCCGTGGGGCTCCTACAATGAGCAGTTCTTC.

The chain uses TRBV7-9 and TRBJ2-7, with unresolved D. Germline V gene lookup returns CDR1 SEHNR and CDR2 FQNEAQ (reference sequence). The CDR3 sequence is 15 residues long. The germline V and J ends were trimmed by 3 bases and 2 bases, with 14 bases remaining between them. The CDR3: CASSLRDRTAYEQYF. The CDR3 DNA sequence: TGTGCCAGCAGCTTGAGAGACCGTACCGCCTACGAGCAGTACTTC.

This clone was seen a few times. Other nucleotide sequences from this sample produce the same CDR3. V gene TRBV6-5 combines with J gene TRBJ1-1; possible D gene TRBD1, 5 bases. Trimming took 3 bases from V and 0 from J, leaving 8 bases between them. CDR1 is MNHEY and CDR2 is SVGAGI in the germline V gene. CDR3 length equals 14 residues. Here the CDR3 reads CASSYEGMNTEAFF. The CDR3 nucleotides are TGTGCCAGCAGTTATGAGGGGATGAACACTGAAGCTTTCTTT.

To note about this clone: Different DNA sequences within this sample yield the same CDR3. The chain employs TRBV4-2 and TRBJ2-7; a weak D match, TRBD1 (6 bases). This CDR3 contains 14 residues. Germline CDR1 is LGHNA and CDR2 is YNFKEQ. V dropped 1 base and J dropped 3 bases, with 10 bases sitting between them. This CDR3 is CASSQGGQGYEQYF. CDR3 coding DNA: TGTGCCAGCAGCCAAGGGGGGCAGGGCTACGAGCAGTACTTC.

V and J are TRBV29-1 and TRBJ1-2; weak D call: TRBD1 (5 bases). This CDR3 comprises 11 residues. Germline assignment: CDR1 SQVTM and CDR2 ANQGSEA. Between the trimmed V and J ends, which lost 7 bases and 4 bases, there was a span of 10 bases. The CDR3 nucleotides read TGCAGCGCCAGGGACGGCTATGGCTACACCTTC. It encodes CSARDGYGYTF.

In DNA, the CDR3 is TGCGCCAGCAGCCCCCAGGGGACTAGCGGGAGGGCCAATGAAGATACGCAGTATTTT. Residues: CASSPQGTSGRANEDTQYF. This chain uses TRBV4-1 with TRBJ2-3; 16 nucleotides align to TRBD2. Trimming removed 4 bases from V and 5 bases from J; junction bases left unmatched: 12. This CDR3 spans 19 amino acids. Germline lookup yields CDR1 MGHRA and CDR2 YSYEKL.